Below, 30 T cell receptor beta chains from the same sample are listed, as sequenced in a study of T cells in tuberculosis. Time point reported: new active TB diagnosis, blood taken before or within 7 days of starting treatment. The assay was immunoSEQ multiplex PCR, and TCRdb's table has in-frame clones only and misses some. The data show tens of thousands of clones, 70% to 90% seen once. Sequenced material: PBMCs, taken at tuberculosis diagnosis. These receptors all stem from an adult with tuberculosis.

The gene calls are TRBV29-1 and TRBJ1-5; D is undetermined. CDR1 is SQVTM and CDR2 is ANQGSEA in the germline V gene. This CDR3 comprises 13 residues. Trimming stripped 7 bases from V and 4 bases from J, with 14 bases between. CDR3 coding DNA: TGCAGCGCCCAGGCACAGCCTAATCAGCCCCAGCATTTT. Its protein product is CSAQAQPNQPQHF. The full variable domain, with the rest looked up from reference TRBV29-1 and TRBJ1-5, is SAVISQKPSRDICQRGTSLTIQCQVDSQVTMMFWYRQQPGQSLTLIATANQGSEATYESGFVIDKFPISRPNLTFSTLTVSNMSPEDSSIYLCSAQAQPNQPQHFGDGTRLSIL.

A word on this clone: Germline is not matched at one junction end, which may reflect a read error. This rearrangement joins TRBV5-5 to TRBJ1-2; maybe TRBD1 (6 bases). Germline CDR1 SGHKS, CDR2 YYEKEE (reference sequence). This CDR3 is built from 13 residues. CDR3 loop: CVSSRSEGEGYTF. Here the CDR3 DNA reads TGTGTCAGCAGCCGGAGTGAGGGGGAAGGCTACACCTTC.

In its sample, this clone was seen a few times. The CDR3 region has the DNA TGTGCCAGCACCGTCAATTCACCCCTCCACTTT. The encoded protein is CASTVNSPLHF. The V call is TRBV7-9, the J call TRBJ1-6, with D unclear. Germline lookup yields CDR1 SEHNR and CDR2 FQNEAQ (reference sequence). The V and J ends lost 7 bases and 7 bases respectively, with 5 bases between them. This CDR3 region has 11 residues.

The rearrangement uses TRBV6-5 and TRBJ1-6, with D maybe TRBD1 (5 bases). This CDR3 has 14 amino acids. Trimming shortened V by 6 bases and J by 8 bases, and 14 bases separated the two germline ends. The V gene's germline CDR1 is MNHEY and CDR2 SVGAGI. CDR3 in amino acids: CASRQYDSYSPLHF. The CDR3 DNA is TGTGCCAGCAGACAATACGACAGCTATTCACCCCTCCACTTT.

J is TRBJ2-7 and V is TRBV4-3; 7 positions agree with TRBD2. V trimming: 6 bases; J trimming: 5 bases; junction bases outside the gene matches: 13. CDR3 length equals 15 residues. Germline CDR1 LGHNA, CDR2 YSLEER. The chain's CDR3 is CASSLQGGRGDEQYF. The CDR3 DNA sequence: TGCGCCAGCAGTCTTCAAGGCGGGAGAGGGGACGAGCAGTACTTC.

The chain recombines TRBV19 with TRBJ2-7, with D unresolved. V was trimmed by 3 bases and J by 0 bases, leaving 21 bases between them. The CDR3 totals 18 residues. Germline CDR1 is LNHDA and CDR2 is SQIVND (reference sequence). The CDR3 reads CASSISFRALTSSYEQYF. CDR3 coding DNA: TGTGCCAGTAGTATTAGTTTTCGCGCTCTCACGAGCTCCTACGAGCAGTACTTC.

This clone was found once. The rearrangement links TRBV6-5 to TRBJ1-1; possibly TRBD1 for D (5 bases). Germline-derived CDR1 and CDR2 are MNHEY and SVGAGI. V shed 0 bases and J shed 8 bases, with 16 bases lying between them. The CDR3 is 15 residues long. CDR3 DNA sequence: TGTGCCAGCAGTTACTCAATCTTACGGGGGACCGAAGCTTTCTTT. Protein product: CASSYSILRGTEAFF.

The chain carries TRBV7-2 and TRBJ2-7; 12 bases are shared with TRBD2. CDR3 length: 16 residues. V shed 6 bases, J shed 2 bases, and the junction held 8 bases outside the gene matches. Germline V gene lookup returns CDR1 SGHTA and CDR2 FQGNSA. The CDR3 DNA reads TGTGCCAGCAGTGCTAGCGGGGGGGCGAACCCCTACGAGCAGTACTTC. This sequence encodes CASSASGGANPYEQYF. Looking up the rest from reference TRBV7-2 and TRBJ2-7 gives the full variable domain: GAGVSQSPSNKVTEKGKDVELRCDPISGHTALYWYRQSLGQGLEFLIYFQGNSAPDKSGLPSDRFSAERTGGSVSTLTIQRTQQEDSAVYLCASSASGGANPYEQYFGPGTRLTVT.

V usage is TRBV5-6 and J usage is TRBJ2-1; D is possibly TRBD2 (7 bases). V was clipped by 4 bases and J by 4 bases, with 12 bases between them. Germline V gives CDR1 SGHDT, CDR2 YYEEEE. The CDR3 covers 14 residues. The CDR3 DNA follows: TGTGCCAGCAGCCCCGGGGGGCGGTACAATGAGCAGTTCTTC. Translated, it gives CASSPGGRYNEQFF.

The chain employs TRBV28 and TRBJ1-5, with 7 bases that match TRBD1. This CDR3 has 16 amino acids. Germline V lookup: CDR1 MDHEN, CDR2 SYDVKM. The V and J ends lost 2 bases and 1 base, in that order; junction bases with no gene match: 5. Here the CDR3 reads CASSLLETGSNQPQHF. CDR3 coding DNA: TGTGCCAGCAGTTTACTAGAGACAGGGAGCAATCAGCCCCAGCATTTT.

This clone was detected only once. V is TRBV29-1 and J is TRBJ2-7; the match to TRBD1 covers 11 bases. V shed 5 bases and J 4 bases; nucleotides not matched to a gene: 4. Germline V CDR1 and CDR2: SQVTM, ANQGSEA. The length of the CDR3 is 13 residues. The CDR3 reads CSVPGQGEYEQYF. The CDR3 DNA reads TGCAGCGTTCCGGGACAGGGGGAATACGAGCAGTACTTC.

The chain joins TRBV15 to TRBJ1-3, with D uncertain. Germline V gene sequence: CDR1 LNHNV, CDR2 YYDKDF (reference sequence). This CDR3 is 15 amino acids long. The V gene lost 0 bases and the J gene lost 4 bases, with 10 bases spanning the gap. The DNA for the CDR3 is TGTGCCACCAGCAGAGACATGGTAGCCGGAAACACCATATATTTT. It encodes CATSRDMVAGNTIYF.

The chain joins TRBV29-1 to TRBJ1-2; TRBD1 matches at 8 bases. J lost 1 base, V lost 8 bases, and 12 bases had no gene match. CDR1 is SQVTM, CDR2 ANQGSEA, per germline. The CDR3 runs to 15 residues. The DNA of the CDR3 is TGCAGCTCCGTCCAGGGGGCGGAAGATAACTATGGCTACACCTTC. It is translated as CSSVQGAEDNYGYTF.

J is TRBJ1-1 and V is TRBV5-4, with D unclear. This CDR3 is 18 amino acids long. Trimming took off 4 bases at V and 4 bases at J, with 26 bases between the two ends. Germline V gene data show CDR1 as SGHNT and CDR2 as YYREEE (reference sequence). CDR3 protein: CASSDRPGARLKGTEAFF. The CDR3 region has the DNA TGTGCCAGCAGCGACCGCCCGGGAGCTAGACTAAAGGGCACTGAAGCTTTCTTT.

This clone was picked up one time. This sequence joins TRBV19 and TRBJ2-2; 7 positions agree with TRBD1. The CDR3 runs 15 residues. The V gene end was trimmed by 0 bases and the J gene end by 6 bases; junction bases not matched to a gene: 4. Germline CDR1 LNHDA, CDR2 SQIVND (reference sequence). CDR3 residues: CASSIDSQGAGELFF. In nucleotides, the CDR3 is TGTGCCAGTAGTATAGATAGTCAGGGGGCCGGGGAGCTGTTTTTT.

V usage is TRBV27 and J usage is TRBJ2-5; D not resolved. Trimming took off 5 bases at V and 5 bases at J, with 12 bases between the two ends. The CDR3 runs 13 residues. Germline assignment: CDR1 MNHEY and CDR2 SMNVEV (reference sequence). The CDR3 loop reads CASSTILQETQYF. The DNA for the CDR3 is TGTGCCAGCAGTACCATCCTTCAGGAGACCCAGTACTTC.

This chain joins TRBV5-6 and TRBJ2-3, with 9 bases matching TRBD2. The CDR3 is 14 amino acids. CDR1 is SGHDT, CDR2 YYEEEE, per germline. Trimming removed 7 bases from V and 4 bases from J; junction bases left unmatched: 7. Written as DNA, the CDR3 is TGTGCCAGCTCTAGCGGGGCTAGAGCAGATACGCAGTATTTT. Encoded protein: CASSSGARADTQYF.

Written as DNA, the CDR3 is TGTGCCAGCTTCCGAGGAAGGAACACTGAAGCTTTCTTT. It encodes CASFRGRNTEAFF. The genes are TRBV2 and TRBJ1-1; D uncertain. Germline V CDR1 and CDR2: SNHLY, FYNNEI. This CDR3 is 13 amino acids long. Trimming left V 8 bases short and J 1 base short, with 11 bases between. Supplemented by reference TRBV2 and TRBJ1-1, the full variable domain reads EPEVTQTPSHQVTQMGQEVILRCVPISNHLYFYWYRQILGQKVEFLVSFYNNEISEKSEIFDDQFSVERPDGSNFTLKIRSTKLEDSAMYFCASFRGRNTEAFFGQGTRLTVV.

V and J are TRBV4-1 and TRBJ2-1; TRBD1 matches at 10 bases. The CDR3 is 16 amino acids. Germline CDR1 reads MGHRA; CDR2 reads YSYEKL. V shed 6 bases, J shed 10 bases, and the junction held 15 bases outside the gene matches. The CDR3 here is CASSQTPGQGIGEQFF. For the CDR3, the DNA is TGCGCCAGCAGTCAGACACCGGGACAGGGGATCGGAGAGCAGTTCTTC.

The chain uses TRBV6-6 and TRBJ2-2, with D unclear. The CDR3 totals 12 residues. The germline gives CDR1 MNHNY, CDR2 SVGAGI (reference sequence). V lost 7 bases and J lost 4, with 7 bases in between. The CDR3 reads CASIRVTGELFF. In nucleotides, the CDR3 is TGTGCCAGCATTCGGGTCACCGGGGAGCTGTTTTTT.

The chain recombines TRBV9 with TRBJ1-3; D not certain. Germline V lookup: CDR1 SGDLS, CDR2 YYNGEE. The V and J ends lost 0 bases and 4 bases respectively, with 5 bases between them. This CDR3 region has 13 residues. CDR3 loop: CASSVDGGNTIYF. The DNA for the CDR3 is TGTGCCAGCAGCGTAGACGGGGGAAACACCATATATTTT.

The J gene is TRBJ2-4, the V gene TRBV6-6; 7 bases align to TRBD1. The germline V gene has CDR1 MNHNY and CDR2 SVGAGI (reference sequence). V shed 8 bases, J shed 7 bases, and the junction held 14 bases outside the gene matches. CDR3 length equals 15 residues. The DNA of the CDR3 is TGTGCCAGCCGACAGGGCCCCGGGTTGGGGAACATTCAGTACTTC. Protein sequence: CASRQGPGLGNIQYF.

The V and J genes are TRBV6-1 and TRBJ1-1; D ambiguous. The length of the CDR3 is 15 residues. V lost 7 bases and J lost 2, with 17 bases in between. Germline lookup yields CDR1 MNHNS and CDR2 SASEGT. The CDR3 DNA reads as TGTGCCAGCACCCCCCTACGACTGAGAAACACTGAAGCTTTCTTT. Its protein is CASTPLRLRNTEAFF.

This chain joins TRBV14 and TRBJ2-7, with 7 bases aligning to TRBD2. J was trimmed by 5 bases and V by 4 bases; bases with no gene match: 11. From germline, CDR1 is SGHDN and CDR2 FVKESK. The CDR3 is 15 residues long. The CDR3 coding sequence is TGTGCCAGCAGCCTACTGGGGGGACTAAGGAACGAGCAGTACTTC. Protein sequence: CASSLLGGLRNEQYF.

J is TRBJ2-7 and V is TRBV11-2; weak D call: TRBD1 (5 bases). Trimming cost V 1 base and J 5 bases, with 12 bases left between them. CDR3 length equals 14 residues. Germline loops: CDR1 SGHAT, CDR2 FQNNGV. DNA for the CDR3: TGTGCCAGCAGCTTAGTCAGGGATGGTAACGAGCAGTACTTC. Translated: CASSLVRDGNEQYF. Full variable domain (remainder filled in from reference TRBV11-2 and TRBJ2-7): EAGVAQSPRYKIIEKRQSVAFWCNPISGHATLYWYQQILGQGPKLLIQFQNNGVVDDSQLPKDRFSAERLKGVDSTLKIQPAKLEDSAVYLCASSLVRDGNEQYFGPGTRLTVT.

The V gene is TRBV6-1, the J gene TRBJ2-7, with D perhaps matching TRBD1 (5 bases). V was pared by 7 bases and J by 4 bases, with 14 bases between. The CDR3 totals 13 residues. Germline V CDR1 and CDR2: MNHNS, SASEGT. The DNA for the CDR3 is TGTGCCAGCAAGACAGCTCGTGTTTACGAGCAGTACTTC. Translated, it gives CASKTARVYEQYF.

V and J are TRBV5-1 and TRBJ2-3, with TRBD2 identical over 8 bases. The V gene's germline CDR1 is SGHRS and CDR2 YFSETQ. The CDR3 sequence is 17 residues long. Trimming took 4 bases from V and 3 from J; bases not matched to a gene: 13. This CDR3 reads CASSEGVAGLGTDTQYF. DNA of the CDR3: TGCGCCAGCAGCGAGGGGGTAGCGGGACTCGGGACAGATACGCAGTATTTT.

The chain couples TRBV5-6 to TRBJ1-2, with D maybe TRBD1 (5 bases). The ends were cut back, 3 bases at V and 3 bases at J, with 18 bases in the middle. The CDR3 consists of 16 residues. CDR1 and CDR2 from the germline V gene are SGHDT and YYEEEE. CDR3 sequence reads: CASSSRMGRRDYGYTF. The CDR3 bases are TGTGCCAGCAGCTCCCGGATGGGGCGTCGAGACTATGGCTACACCTTC.

V gene TRBV10-3 combines with J gene TRBJ2-1, with 8 bases matching TRBD2. V was pared by 2 bases and J by 9 bases, with 12 bases of the junction left unmatched. Germline lookup yields CDR1 ENHRY and CDR2 SYGVKD. This CDR3 spans 16 amino acids. The CDR3 DNA is TGTGCCATCAGTGAGGGGCGGATTGCGGGGGGCCCTGAGCAGTTCTTC. Its translation is CAISEGRIAGGPEQFF.

V is TRBV29-1 and J is TRBJ1-2; no firm D call. V gave up 3 bases and J gave up 4 bases, with 21 bases separating them. Germline assignment: CDR1 SQVTM and CDR2 ANQGSEA. This CDR3 comprises 16 residues. The CDR3 reads CSVDAPSPSRPYGYTF. For the CDR3, the DNA is TGCAGCGTTGATGCTCCTAGCCCTAGCAGGCCCTATGGCTACACCTTC.